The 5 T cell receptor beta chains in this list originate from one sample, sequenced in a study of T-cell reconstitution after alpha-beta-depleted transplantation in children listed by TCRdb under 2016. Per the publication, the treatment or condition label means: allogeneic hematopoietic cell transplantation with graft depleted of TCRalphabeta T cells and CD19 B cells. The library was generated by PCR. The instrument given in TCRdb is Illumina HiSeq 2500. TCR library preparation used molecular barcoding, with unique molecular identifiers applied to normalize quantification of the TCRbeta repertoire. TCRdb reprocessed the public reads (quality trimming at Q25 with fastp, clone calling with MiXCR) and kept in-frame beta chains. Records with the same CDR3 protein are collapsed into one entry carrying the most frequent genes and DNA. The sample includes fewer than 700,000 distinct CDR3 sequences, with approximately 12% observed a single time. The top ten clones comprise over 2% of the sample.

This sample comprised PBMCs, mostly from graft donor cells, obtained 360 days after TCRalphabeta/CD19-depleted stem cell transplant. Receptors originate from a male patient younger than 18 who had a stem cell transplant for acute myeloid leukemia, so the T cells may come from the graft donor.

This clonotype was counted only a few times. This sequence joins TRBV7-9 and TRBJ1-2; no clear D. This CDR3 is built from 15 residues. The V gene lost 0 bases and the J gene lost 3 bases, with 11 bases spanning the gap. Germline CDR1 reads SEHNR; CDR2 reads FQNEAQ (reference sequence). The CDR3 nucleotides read TGTGCCAGCAGCTTAGCCAGCACAGAGTACTATGGCTACACCTTC. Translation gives CASSLASTEYYGYTF. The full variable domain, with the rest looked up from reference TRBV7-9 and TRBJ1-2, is DTGVSQNPRHKITKRGQNVTFRCDPISEHNRLYWYRQTLGQGPEFLTYFQNEAQLEKSRLLSDRFSAERPKGSFSTLEIQRTEQGDSAMYLCASSLASTEYYGYTFGSGTRLTVV.

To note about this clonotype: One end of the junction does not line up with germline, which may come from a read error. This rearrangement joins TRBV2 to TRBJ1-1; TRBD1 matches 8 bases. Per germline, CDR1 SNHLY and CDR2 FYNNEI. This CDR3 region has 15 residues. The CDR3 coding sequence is TGTGCCTGCAGTAGCGGACAGGGATCGAACACTGAAGCTTTCTTT. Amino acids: CACSSGQGSNTEAFF.

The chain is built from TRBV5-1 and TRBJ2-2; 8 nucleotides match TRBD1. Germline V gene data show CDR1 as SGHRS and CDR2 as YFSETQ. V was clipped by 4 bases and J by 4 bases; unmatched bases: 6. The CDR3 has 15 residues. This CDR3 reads CASSRDRIRTGELFF. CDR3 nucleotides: TGCGCCAGCAGCCGGGACAGGATACGCACCGGGGAGCTGTTTTTT.

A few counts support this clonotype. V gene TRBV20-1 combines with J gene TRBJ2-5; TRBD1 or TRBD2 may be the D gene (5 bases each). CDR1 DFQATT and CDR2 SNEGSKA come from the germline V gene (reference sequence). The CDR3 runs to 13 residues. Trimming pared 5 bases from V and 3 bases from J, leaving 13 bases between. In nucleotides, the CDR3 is TGCAGTGCTTATAGGTGGGGGAAAGAGACCCAGTACTTC. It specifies CSAYRWGKETQYF.

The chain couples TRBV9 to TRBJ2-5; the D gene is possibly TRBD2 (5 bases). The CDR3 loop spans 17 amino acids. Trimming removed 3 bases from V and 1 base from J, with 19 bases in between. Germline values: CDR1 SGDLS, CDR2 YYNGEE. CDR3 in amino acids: CASSAIPSRDPQETQYF. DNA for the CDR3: TGTGCCAGCAGCGCCATCCCCTCCCGGGATCCCCAAGAGACCCAGTACTTC.